Following are 8 T cell receptor beta chains from one sample sequenced in a study of T cell repertoires in cytomegalovirus infection (dated by TCRdb to about 2019). The run used an Illumina HiSeq 1500. TCRdb reprocessed the public reads (quality trimming at Q25 with fastp, clone calling with MiXCR) and kept in-frame beta chains. All rows with the same CDR3 protein become a single entry with the most common DNA and genes. For this sample the table gives about 830,000 distinct CDR3 sequences, of which about 30% were detected only once. Around 12% of the sample lies in the top ten. These receptors have no known antigen. According to the study, the label for this sample's treatment or condition signals: in vitro stimulation with specific CMV peptide epitopes to enrich CMV-specific T cells. The source was cultured CD8+ T cells from PBMCs, collected from culture after CMV antigen stimulation. The receptors were sampled from a human donor in good health (CMV status not recorded). Some clones in this sample may be carry-over from other donors' samples.

This clonotype was recorded many times. The CDR3, as DNA: TGTGCCAGCAGCGTAGGCAGCCCGGCACCCCTCCACTTT. It translates to CASSVGSPAPLHF. The genes are TRBV9 and TRBJ1-6; the D is unclear. The length of the CDR3 is 13 residues. Looked up from germline, CDR1 is SGDLS and CDR2 is YYNGEE. The V end was cut by 0 bases, the J end by 11 bases, with 9 bases between.

The sample holds many counts of this clonotype. This CDR3 reads CASSLGFGLSQPQHF. CDR3 DNA: TGTGCCAGCAGCTTAGGATTCGGGTTGAGTCAGCCCCAGCATTTT. The chain uses TRBV7-6 and TRBJ1-5; D is undetermined. This CDR3 has 15 amino acids. V was clipped by 1 base and J by 6 bases, with 13 bases between them. Germline CDR1 SGHVS, CDR2 FNYEAQ.

This chain connects TRBV23-1 to TRBJ2-7; 9 bases map to TRBD1. TRBV23-1 is designated an ORF whose function remains uncertain. This CDR3 spans 15 amino acids. The V segment lost 6 bases and the J segment 4 bases; nucleotides outside the gene matches: 10. In nucleotides, the CDR3 is TGCGCCAGCAGAAAAACCGGGACAGGGCCTTACGAGCAGTACGTC. Protein: CASRKTGTGPYEQYV.

The V call is TRBV6-2 or TRBV6-3, the J call TRBJ1-1; D possibly corresponds to TRBD1 (6 bases). This CDR3 has 16 amino acids. Germline V lookup: CDR1 MNHEY, CDR2 SVGEGT. The V end lost 5 bases, the J end lost 1 base, and 17 bases lay between the germline ends. The CDR3 region is CASSVREGGRNTEAFF. The CDR3 DNA sequence: TGTGCCAGCAGTGTAAGGGAGGGGGGGAGGAACACTGAAGCTTTCTTT.

This clonotype was observed at least ten times. V gene TRBV12-3 or TRBV12-4 combines with J gene TRBJ1-3; TRBD1 is a possible D gene (6 bases). This CDR3 spans 17 amino acids. Trimming removed 3 bases from V and 0 bases from J, with 15 bases in between. This chain's CDR3 is CASSFVRTANSGNTIYF. In DNA form, the CDR3 reads TGTGCCAGCAGTTTCGTCCGGACAGCTAACTCTGGAAACACCATATATTTT.

This clonotype was found a few times. The chain joins TRBV6-2 or TRBV6-3 to TRBJ1-5; 10 nucleotides match TRBD1. V gave up 7 bases and J gave up 3 bases; unmatched junction bases: 6. The germline gives CDR1 MNHEY, CDR2 SVGEGT. The CDR3 runs 15 residues. The CDR3 coding sequence is TGTGCCAGCAAGTGGGACAGGGGAGACAATCAGCCCCAGCATTTT. Encoded protein: CASKWDRGDNQPQHF.

This chain joins TRBV6-1 and TRBJ2-7, with D possibly matching TRBD1 (6 bases). V lost 8 bases to trimming and J lost 0 bases, with 11 bases between them. The germline V gene has CDR1 MNHNS and CDR2 SASEGT. This CDR3 comprises 13 residues. The CDR3 spells CASGQWGSYEQYV. In nucleotides, the CDR3 is TGTGCCAGCGGACAGTGGGGCTCCTACGAGCAGTACGTC.

At least ten counts were recorded for this clonotype. This chain connects TRBV7-2 to TRBJ1-2; TRBD1 matches at 9 bases. With V trimmed by 5 bases and J by 1 base, 8 bases remained unmatched. Looked up from germline, CDR1 is SGHTA and CDR2 is FQGNSA. The CDR3 is made up of 16 amino acids. Written as DNA, the CDR3 is TGTGCCAGCAGCCCAACGGGACAGGGCCTTAACTATGGCTACACCTTC. Protein product: CASSPTGQGLNYGYTF.